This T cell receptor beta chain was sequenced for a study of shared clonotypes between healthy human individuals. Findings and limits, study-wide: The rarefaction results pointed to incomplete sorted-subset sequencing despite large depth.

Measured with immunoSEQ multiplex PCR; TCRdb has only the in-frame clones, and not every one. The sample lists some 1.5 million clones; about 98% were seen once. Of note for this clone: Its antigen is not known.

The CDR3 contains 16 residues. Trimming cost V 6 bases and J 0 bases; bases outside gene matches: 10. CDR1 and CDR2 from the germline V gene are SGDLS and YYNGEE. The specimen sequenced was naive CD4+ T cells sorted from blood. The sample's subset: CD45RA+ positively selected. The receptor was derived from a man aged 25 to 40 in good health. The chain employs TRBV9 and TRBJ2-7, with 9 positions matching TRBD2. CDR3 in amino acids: CASNQGAGGLSYEQYF. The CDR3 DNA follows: TGTGCCAGCAACCAGGGAGCGGGAGGCCTCTCCTACGAGCAGTACTTC.